This is a list of T cell receptor beta chains from one sample in a study of T-cell reconstitution after alpha-beta-depleted transplantation in children. Each CDR3 protein is one row after TCRdb ran MiXCR on the PCR reads. Counted here are roughly 120,000 distinct CDR3 sequences, 10% occurring once; the ten biggest clones make up around 34%. The material was PBMCs, obtained before TCRalphabeta/CD19-depleted stem cell transplant. These TCRs come from a boy aged 2 to 10 with acute lymphoblastic leukemia, due to receive a stem cell transplant. The CDR3 runs from the conserved cysteine through the conserved F or W. The order of the fields is clone size, V gene, J gene, D gene, CDR3 DNA, CDR3 protein. A D gene is named only where the DNA matches it firmly. Clone size appears in some rows only: once, few, many, or a class for an expanded clone.

clone size: NA
V gene: TRBV28
J gene: TRBJ2-7
D gene: TRBD1
CDR3 DNA: TGTGCCAGCAGTCCCCCCTGGGACAGGGGCCACGAGCAGTACTTC
CDR3 protein: CASSPPWDRGHEQYF

clone size: many
V gene: TRBV7-6
J gene: TRBJ2-1
D gene: TRBD2
CDR3 DNA: TGTGCCAGCAGCTTAGTAGGACTAGCGGGAGTTGAGCAGTTCTTC
CDR3 protein: CASSLVGLAGVEQFF

clone size: few
V gene: TRBV5-6
J gene: TRBJ2-7
D gene: TRBD2
CDR3 DNA: TGTGCCAGCAGTCGGACTAGCGGAGCCGCTTACGAGCAGTACTTC
CDR3 protein: CASSRTSGAAYEQYF

clone size: many
V gene: TRBV20-1
J gene: TRBJ2-7
D gene: TRBD1
CDR3 DNA: TGCAGTGCTAGAAACAGGGGGTCCTACGAGCAGTACTTC
CDR3 protein: CSARNRGSYEQYF

clone size: many
V gene: TRBV10-2
J gene: TRBJ2-3
D gene: NA
CDR3 DNA: TGCGCCACCTCAACCAGCACAGATACGCAGTATTTT
CDR3 protein: CATSTSTDTQYF

clone size: NA
V gene: TRBV25-1
J gene: TRBJ2-5
D gene: NA
CDR3 DNA: TGTGCCAGCAGTGAGGGGCAAGAGACCCAGTACTTC
CDR3 protein: CASSEGQETQYF

clone size: many
V gene: TRBV14
J gene: TRBJ2-2
D gene: TRBD1
CDR3 DNA: TGTGCCAGCAGCCAAGTGACAGGGCCCGGGGAGCTGTTTTTT
CDR3 protein: CASSQVTGPGELFF

clone size: NA
V gene: TRBV9
J gene: TRBJ2-1
D gene: TRBD2
CDR3 DNA: TGTGCCAGCACCAGCGGGGGGGGGAATGAGCAGTTCTTC
CDR3 protein: CASTSGGGNEQFF

clone size: many
V gene: TRBV12-3/TRBV12-4
J gene: TRBJ2-7
D gene: NA
CDR3 DNA: TGTGCCAGCAGTTTTTATTCCGGAGAGCAGTACTTC
CDR3 protein: CASSFYSGEQYF

clone size: many
V gene: TRBV5-1
J gene: TRBJ2-5
D gene: TRBD2
CDR3 DNA: TGCGCCAGCAGCCCCGGGACTAGCGGGAGAGAGACCCAGTACTTC
CDR3 protein: CASSPGTSGRETQYF

clone size: NA
V gene: TRBV2
J gene: TRBJ2-3
D gene: NA
CDR3 DNA: TGTGCCAGCAGTGTTCGGTCACTCGCAGATACGCAGTATTTT
CDR3 protein: CASSVRSLADTQYF

clone size: many
V gene: TRBV3-1
J gene: TRBJ2-3
D gene: TRBD2
CDR3 DNA: TGTGCCAGCAGCGGTAGCGGGGGCACAGATACGCAGTATTTT
CDR3 protein: CASSGSGGTDTQYF

clone size: NA
V gene: TRBV15
J gene: TRBJ2-2
D gene: NA
CDR3 DNA: TGTGTCACCAGCAGAGCAATGCCTCTGAGCACCGGGGAGCTGTTTTTT
CDR3 protein: CVTSRAMPLSTGELFF

clone size: few
V gene: TRBV5-1
J gene: TRBJ1-1
D gene: NA
CDR3 DNA: TGCGCCAGCAGCTTGGGGCAGGCGAACACTGAAGCTTTCTTT
CDR3 protein: CASSLGQANTEAFF

clone size: NA
V gene: TRBV18
J gene: TRBJ2-3
D gene: TRBD2
CDR3 DNA: TGTGCCAGCTCACCAGGGCTAGCGGGAGTTAAAGATACGCAGTATTTT
CDR3 protein: CASSPGLAGVKDTQYF

clone size: NA
V gene: TRBV10-3
J gene: TRBJ2-7
D gene: NA
CDR3 DNA: TGTGCCATCAGTGAGTCGGACTCGGGGTTGAACAGTGGCTACGAGCAGTACTTC
CDR3 protein: CAISESDSGLNSGYEQYF

clone size: few
V gene: TRBV6-1
J gene: TRBJ2-2
D gene: NA
CDR3 DNA: TGTGCCAATCGACCGTATCCGAACACCGGGGAGCTGTTTTTT
CDR3 protein: CANRPYPNTGELFF